This T cell receptor (beta chain) was obtained from a study of type 1 regulatory T cells. Study in general: T-allo10 is a Tr1-enriched, alloantigen-specific CD4 T cell product made in vitro. General study results and limits: Type 1 regulatory T cells had a more restricted TCR repertoire than non-type 1 regulatory T cells.

As concerns this clonotype: Its target is not known.

Using its own MiXCR run on the reads, TCRdb lists one record per CDR3 protein. The sample includes 63,000 or so distinct CDR3 sequences, roughly 49% seen only once; the top ten take roughly 2.1%. V lost 6 bases and J 5 bases, leaving 16 bases between the germline ends. Germline V gene lookup returns CDR1 SNHLY and CDR2 FYNNEI. The CDR3 covers 14 residues. The sample was cultured non-Tr1 T cells, either the whole culture or a sorted T cell fraction (not recorded which). The chain recombines TRBV2 with TRBJ2-5; weak D call: TRBD1 (6 bases). This sequence was found in a human donor in good health. The CDR3 nucleotides read TGTGCCAGCAGGGGGGCGGGCGCCTTGGAGACCCAGTACTTC. Protein sequence: CASRGAGALETQYF.